A selection of T cell receptor beta chains follows, all from one sample in a study of T-cell memory formation after mild COVID-19. TCRdb passed the 5' RACE reads through MiXCR, listing each CDR3 protein once. The sample carries about 130,000 distinct CDR3 sequences, approximately 6.3% recorded once. Input material: PBMCs or a T cell subset sorted from them (not recorded which). These receptors came from an adult woman who had mild COVID-19 (a few samples of this study predate the infection). Cell type and time point are not known. CDR3s include the opening cysteine and the closing phenylalanine or tryptophan. Each record gives: J gene, D gene, V gene, clone size, CDR3 protein, CDR3 DNA. A D gene is named only where the DNA matches it firmly. The listing skips clone size in some rows; elsewhere it reads once, few, many or a size class.

j_call: TRBJ2-7; d_call: -; v_call: TRBV12-3/TRBV12-4; clone_size: few; cdr3_aa: CASSSRTNSYEQYF; cdr3_nt: TGTGCCAGCAGTTCCCGTACCAACAGCTACGAGCAGTACTTC
j_call: TRBJ1-1; d_call: -; v_call: TRBV21-1; clone_size: few; cdr3_aa: CASSKMSTGGLGEAFF; cdr3_nt: TGTGCCAGCAGCAAAATGTCGACAGGGGGTTTGGGTGAAGCTTTCTTT
j_call: TRBJ2-5; d_call: -; v_call: TRBV7-2; clone_size: many; cdr3_aa: CASSLGQASETQYF; cdr3_nt: TGTGCCAGCAGCTTAGGGCAGGCTTCGGAGACCCAGTACTTC
j_call: TRBJ1-2; d_call: -; v_call: TRBV20-1; clone_size: medium-sized; cdr3_aa: CSARDPWGTPGDYGYTF; cdr3_nt: TGCAGTGCTAGAGATCCCTGGGGAACCCCCGGTGACTATGGCTACACCTTC
j_call: TRBJ2-7; d_call: -; v_call: TRBV29-1; clone_size: few; cdr3_aa: CSVRDGTYEQYF; cdr3_nt: TGCAGCGTCCGGGACGGAACCTACGAGCAGTACTTC
j_call: TRBJ1-2; d_call: TRBD1; v_call: TRBV4-2; clone_size: few; cdr3_aa: CASSQDNRGSDYGYTF; cdr3_nt: TGTGCCAGCAGCCAAGATAACAGGGGTTCTGACTATGGCTACACCTTC
j_call: TRBJ1-2; d_call: TRBD1; v_call: TRBV5-1; clone_size: many; cdr3_aa: CASSWDRPNYGYTF; cdr3_nt: TGCGCCAGCAGCTGGGACAGGCCTAACTATGGCTACACCTTC
j_call: TRBJ2-3; d_call: -; v_call: TRBV3-1; clone_size: few; cdr3_aa: CASSAVRYIADTQYF; cdr3_nt: TGTGCCAGCAGCGCCGTTAGGTATATCGCAGATACGCAGTATTTT
j_call: TRBJ2-5; d_call: -; v_call: TRBV6-6; clone_size: -; cdr3_aa: CASGRFETQYF; cdr3_nt: TGTGCCAGCGGCAGATTTGAGACCCAGTACTTC
j_call: TRBJ1-5; d_call: -; v_call: TRBV4-2; clone_size: many; cdr3_aa: CASSQDSFLVAAGQHF; cdr3_nt: TGTGCCAGCAGCCAAGATAGTTTTCTGGTCGCGGCAGGGCAGCATTTT
j_call: TRBJ1-2; d_call: -; v_call: TRBV20-1; clone_size: many; cdr3_aa: CSVTTVGHGYTF; cdr3_nt: TGCAGTGTTACGACAGTTGGACATGGCTACACCTTC
j_call: TRBJ2-7; d_call: -; v_call: TRBV7-2; clone_size: -; cdr3_aa: CASSLGGYEQHF; cdr3_nt: TGTGCCAGCAGCTTAGGGGGATACGAGCAGCACTTC
j_call: TRBJ2-1; d_call: TRBD1; v_call: TRBV7-3; clone_size: many; cdr3_aa: CASSPTGQAINNEQFF; cdr3_nt: TGTGCCAGCAGCCCGACAGGGCAAGCCATTAACAATGAGCAGTTCTTC
j_call: TRBJ2-3; d_call: TRBD2; v_call: TRBV5-1; clone_size: many; cdr3_aa: CASSRGLAGQAATDTQYF; cdr3_nt: TGCGCCAGCAGCCGGGGACTAGCGGGGCAAGCCGCCACAGATACGCAGTATTTT
j_call: TRBJ2-1; d_call: TRBD1; v_call: TRBV29-1; clone_size: -; cdr3_aa: CSVQGGEQFF; cdr3_nt: TGCAGCGTACAGGGGGGTGAGCAGTTCTTC
j_call: TRBJ1-1; d_call: TRBD1; v_call: TRBV12-3/TRBV12-4; clone_size: few; cdr3_aa: CASSPNLGGWTEAFF; cdr3_nt: TGTGCCAGCAGCCCAAATCTAGGGGGCTGGACTGAAGCTTTCTTT
j_call: TRBJ1-3; d_call: -; v_call: TRBV3-1; clone_size: few; cdr3_aa: CASSQERRWDTIYF; cdr3_nt: TGTGCCAGCAGCCAAGAGCGTAGGTGGGACACCATATATTTT
j_call: TRBJ2-7; d_call: -; v_call: TRBV6-5; clone_size: few; cdr3_aa: CASSYSRGRTSYEQYF; cdr3_nt: TGTGCCAGCAGTTACTCAAGGGGAAGGACATCCTACGAGCAGTACTTC
j_call: TRBJ1-5; d_call: -; v_call: TRBV12-3/TRBV12-4; clone_size: many; cdr3_aa: CASRRGLVGNQPQHF; cdr3_nt: TGTGCCAGCAGAAGGGGACTTGTGGGCAATCAGCCCCAGCATTTT
j_call: TRBJ1-4; d_call: -; v_call: TRBV5-5; clone_size: -; cdr3_aa: CASSLTVATNEKLFF; cdr3_nt: TGTGCCAGCAGCTTGACAGTTGCAACTAATGAAAAACTGTTTTTT
j_call: TRBJ2-1; d_call: TRBD2; v_call: TRBV4-3; clone_size: -; cdr3_aa: CASSQGTSGSYNEQFF; cdr3_nt: TGCGCCAGCAGCCAAGGGACTAGCGGCTCCTACAATGAGCAGTTCTTC
j_call: TRBJ2-7; d_call: -; v_call: TRBV12-3/TRBV12-4; clone_size: -; cdr3_aa: CASSTWGGQSYEQYF; cdr3_nt: TGTGCCAGCAGTACCTGGGGAGGACAGTCCTACGAGCAGTACTTC
j_call: TRBJ2-3; d_call: -; v_call: TRBV3-1; clone_size: few; cdr3_aa: CASKTDSGTDTQYF; cdr3_nt: TGTGCCAGCAAAACCGACAGCGGGACAGATACGCAGTATTTT
j_call: TRBJ2-5; d_call: -; v_call: TRBV24-1; clone_size: few; cdr3_aa: CATSDLKGMNGVETQYF; cdr3_nt: TGTGCCACCAGTGATTTAAAAGGCATGAACGGTGTGGAGACCCAGTACTTC
j_call: TRBJ1-5; d_call: -; v_call: TRBV21-1; clone_size: few; cdr3_aa: CASSKGGDGGGNQPQHF; cdr3_nt: TGTGCCAGCAGCAAAGGGGGGGACGGAGGTGGCAATCAGCCCCAGCATTTT
j_call: TRBJ2-1; d_call: TRBD1; v_call: TRBV24-1; clone_size: -; cdr3_aa: CATSDFNRGFYNEQFF; cdr3_nt: TGTGCCACCAGTGATTTCAACAGGGGGTTTTACAATGAGCAGTTCTTC
j_call: TRBJ1-1; d_call: -; v_call: TRBV19; clone_size: few; cdr3_aa: CASSIKGLSEAFF; cdr3_nt: TGTGCCAGTAGTATTAAGGGGCTGAGTGAAGCTTTCTTT
j_call: TRBJ2-7; d_call: -; v_call: TRBV20-1; clone_size: many; cdr3_aa: CSARDTGYEQYF; cdr3_nt: TGCAGTGCTAGAGATACCGGGTACGAGCAGTACTTC
j_call: TRBJ2-5; d_call: -; v_call: TRBV7-6; clone_size: few; cdr3_aa: CASSLGGTGSRTRWTQYF; cdr3_nt: TGTGCCAGCAGCTTAGGGGGAACAGGGTCGCGGACAAGATGGACCCAGTACTTC
j_call: TRBJ1-6; d_call: -; v_call: TRBV6-6; clone_size: many; cdr3_aa: CASSSPQGLGSPLHF; cdr3_nt: TGTGCCAGCAGTTCCCCACAGGGTTTGGGTTCACCCCTCCACTTT
j_call: TRBJ2-3; d_call: TRBD2; v_call: TRBV24-1; clone_size: many; cdr3_aa: CATSEMTSGSTDTQYF; cdr3_nt: TGTGCCACCAGTGAGATGACTAGCGGGAGCACAGATACGCAGTATTTT
j_call: TRBJ2-1; d_call: TRBD2; v_call: TRBV3-1; clone_size: few; cdr3_aa: CASSPGGGLNEQFF; cdr3_nt: TGTGCCAGCAGCCCCGGCGGGGGGTTGAATGAGCAGTTCTTC
j_call: TRBJ2-5; d_call: TRBD2; v_call: TRBV20-1; clone_size: many; cdr3_aa: CSAAPGTSGQETQYF; cdr3_nt: TGCAGTGCTGCGCCTGGGACTAGCGGACAGGAGACCCAGTACTTC
j_call: TRBJ2-7; d_call: TRBD1; v_call: TRBV6-2/TRBV6-3; clone_size: -; cdr3_aa: CASWDRLSSYEQYF; cdr3_nt: TGTGCCAGCTGGGACAGGCTTTCTTCCTACGAGCAGTACTTC
j_call: TRBJ1-4; d_call: TRBD1; v_call: TRBV6-6; clone_size: many; cdr3_aa: CASSSRDRPRNEKLFF; cdr3_nt: TGTGCCAGCAGCTCCCGGGACAGGCCCCGCAATGAAAAACTGTTTTTT
j_call: TRBJ2-6; d_call: -; v_call: TRBV4-1; clone_size: -; cdr3_aa: CASSQNRGPGANVLTF; cdr3_nt: TGCGCCAGCAGCCAAAACCGGGGGCCTGGGGCCAACGTCCTGACTTTC
j_call: TRBJ2-7; d_call: -; v_call: TRBV5-1; clone_size: many; cdr3_aa: CASSTTTYEQYF; cdr3_nt: TGCGCCAGCAGTACAACCACCTACGAGCAGTACTTC
j_call: TRBJ1-1; d_call: -; v_call: TRBV6-1; clone_size: once; cdr3_aa: CASSQLGEVTEAFF; cdr3_nt: TGTGCCAGCTCTCAGTTAGGGGAGGTCACTGAAGCTTTCTTT
j_call: TRBJ2-3; d_call: -; v_call: TRBV6-2/TRBV6-3; clone_size: -; cdr3_aa: CASSPWTWTEVDTQYF; cdr3_nt: TGTGCCAGCAGTCCTTGGACGTGGACGGAGGTTGATACGCAGTATTTT
j_call: TRBJ2-2; d_call: -; v_call: TRBV6-6; clone_size: few; cdr3_aa: CASTGPNTGELFF; cdr3_nt: TGTGCCAGCACCGGTCCGAACACCGGGGAGCTGTTTTTT
j_call: TRBJ1-2; d_call: -; v_call: TRBV5-5; clone_size: -; cdr3_aa: CASTSQGRNAGYTF; cdr3_nt: TGTGCCAGCACCTCCCAGGGGCGTAACGCTGGCTACACCTTC
j_call: TRBJ1-2; d_call: -; v_call: TRBV18; clone_size: few; cdr3_aa: CASSTSDGNYGYTF; cdr3_nt: TGTGCCAGCTCAACCTCCGACGGAAACTATGGCTACACCTTC
j_call: TRBJ2-7; d_call: TRBD2; v_call: TRBV7-2; clone_size: -; cdr3_aa: CASSLGGAGGPPAYYEQYF; cdr3_nt: TGTGCCAGCAGCTTAGGGGGGGCGGGAGGCCCCCCGGCGTACTACGAGCAGTACTTC
j_call: TRBJ1-1; d_call: -; v_call: TRBV4-2; clone_size: many; cdr3_aa: CATRDAGRGTEAFF; cdr3_nt: TGTGCCACGCGAGACGCGGGCAGGGGCACTGAAGCTTTCTTT
j_call: TRBJ2-3; d_call: -; v_call: TRBV4-3; clone_size: many; cdr3_aa: CASSQDPITGTDTQYF; cdr3_nt: TGCGCCAGCAGCCAAGATCCCATCACCGGCACAGATACGCAGTATTTT
j_call: TRBJ2-7; d_call: -; v_call: TRBV6-5; clone_size: many; cdr3_aa: CASSYLYEQYF; cdr3_nt: TGTGCCAGCAGTTACCTCTACGAGCAGTACTTC
j_call: TRBJ1-1; d_call: TRBD1; v_call: TRBV20-1; clone_size: many; cdr3_aa: CSARGTGWLNTEAFF; cdr3_nt: TGCAGTGCTAGGGGGACAGGGTGGTTGAACACTGAAGCTTTCTTT
j_call: TRBJ2-5; d_call: -; v_call: TRBV29-1; clone_size: -; cdr3_aa: CSARMGETQYF; cdr3_nt: TGCAGCGCTAGGATGGGGGAGACCCAGTACTTC
j_call: TRBJ2-5; d_call: TRBD2; v_call: TRBV7-9; clone_size: few; cdr3_aa: CASSHVVGSGGALETQYF; cdr3_nt: TGTGCCAGCAGCCACGTTGTCGGCAGCGGGGGGGCCTTGGAGACCCAGTACTTC
j_call: TRBJ2-5; d_call: -; v_call: TRBV7-2; clone_size: few; cdr3_aa: CASSRWTWETQYF; cdr3_nt: TGTGCCAGCAGCCGGTGGACGTGGGAGACCCAGTACTTC
j_call: TRBJ1-1; d_call: -; v_call: TRBV7-9; clone_size: many; cdr3_aa: CASSFEGLTEAFF; cdr3_nt: TGTGCCAGCAGCTTCGAGGGACTCACTGAAGCTTTCTTT
j_call: TRBJ2-7; d_call: -; v_call: TRBV12-3/TRBV12-4; clone_size: -; cdr3_aa: CASSFGKTYEQYF; cdr3_nt: TGTGCCAGCAGTTTCGGGAAAACCTACGAGCAGTACTTC
j_call: TRBJ2-3; d_call: -; v_call: TRBV7-2; clone_size: few; cdr3_aa: CASSLATGNTQYF; cdr3_nt: TGTGCCAGCAGCTTAGCGACGGGCAATACGCAGTATTTT
j_call: TRBJ1-4; d_call: -; v_call: TRBV18; clone_size: few; cdr3_aa: CASSVDRNEKLFF; cdr3_nt: TGTGCCAGCTCAGTCGACAGGAATGAAAAACTGTTTTTT
j_call: TRBJ1-5; d_call: -; v_call: TRBV12-3/TRBV12-4; clone_size: many; cdr3_aa: CASSWGDSNQPQHF; cdr3_nt: TGTGCCAGCAGTTGGGGGGATAGCAATCAGCCCCAGCATTTT
j_call: TRBJ2-2; d_call: TRBD1; v_call: TRBV23-1; clone_size: -; cdr3_aa: CASSQSEVGQGLNTGELFF; cdr3_nt: TGCGCCAGCAGTCAATCCGAAGTTGGACAGGGCCTTAACACCGGGGAGCTGTTTTTT
j_call: TRBJ1-1; d_call: TRBD1; v_call: TRBV7-2; clone_size: many; cdr3_aa: CASSLGTGPRIGAFF; cdr3_nt: TGTGCCAGCAGCTTAGGGACAGGCCCTCGGATAGGGGCTTTCTTT
j_call: TRBJ2-5; d_call: -; v_call: TRBV12-3/TRBV12-4; clone_size: -; cdr3_aa: CASTNVIGTQYF; cdr3_nt: TGTGCCAGCACCAATGTCATAGGAACCCAGTACTTC
j_call: TRBJ1-4; d_call: -; v_call: TRBV11-2; clone_size: few; cdr3_aa: CASRKGATNEKLFF; cdr3_nt: TGTGCCAGCAGAAAAGGGGCAACTAATGAAAAACTGTTTTTT